This TCR beta chain was identified during a study of blood T cell repertoires in COVID-19. On the study more broadly: The United States, Italy and Spain provided the acute and convalescent COVID-19 samples. T cells, B-cell-depleted T cells, or PBMCs provided the cDNA or gDNA that served as material.

The germline gives CDR1 SEHNR, CDR2 FQNEAQ (reference sequence). The CDR3 contains 17 residues. V shed 3 bases and J 0 bases; nucleotides not matched to a gene: 7. Original analysis: Estimated nucleated cell counts came from reference gene primer amplification. Measured with immunoSEQ multiplex PCR; TCRdb has only the in-frame clones, and not every one. V and J calls and clone size come straight from that table; D and trimming were deduced from the DNA. The data show 98,000 or so clones, around 90% seen once. This clone was found once. The material sequenced was peripheral blood. This receptor was taken from a human donor in a cohort sampled during active COVID-19. J is TRBJ2-3 and V is TRBV7-9; TRBD2 matches at 9 bases. The CDR3 reads CASSFLTAGGSTDTQYF. CDR3 nucleotide sequence: TGTGCCAGCAGCTTCCTCACAGCGGGGGGAAGCACAGATACGCAGTATTTT. Supplemented by reference TRBV7-9 and TRBJ2-3, the full variable domain reads DTGVSQNPRHKITKRGQNVTFRCDPISEHNRLYWYRQTLGQGPEFLTYFQNEAQLEKSRLLSDRFSAERPKGSFSTLEIQRTEQGDSAMYLCASSFLTAGGSTDTQYFGPGTRLTVL.